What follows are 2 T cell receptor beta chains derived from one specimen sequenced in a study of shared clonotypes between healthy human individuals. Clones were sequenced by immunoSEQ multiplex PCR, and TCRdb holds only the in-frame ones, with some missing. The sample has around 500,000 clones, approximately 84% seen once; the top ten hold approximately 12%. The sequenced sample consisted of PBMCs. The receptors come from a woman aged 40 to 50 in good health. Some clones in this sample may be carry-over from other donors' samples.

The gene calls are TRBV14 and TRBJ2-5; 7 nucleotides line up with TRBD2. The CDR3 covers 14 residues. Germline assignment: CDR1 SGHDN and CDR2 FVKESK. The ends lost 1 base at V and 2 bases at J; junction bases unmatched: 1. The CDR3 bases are TGTGCCAGCAGCCAAGTGGGACTACAAGAGACCCAGTACTTC. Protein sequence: CASSQVGLQETQYF.

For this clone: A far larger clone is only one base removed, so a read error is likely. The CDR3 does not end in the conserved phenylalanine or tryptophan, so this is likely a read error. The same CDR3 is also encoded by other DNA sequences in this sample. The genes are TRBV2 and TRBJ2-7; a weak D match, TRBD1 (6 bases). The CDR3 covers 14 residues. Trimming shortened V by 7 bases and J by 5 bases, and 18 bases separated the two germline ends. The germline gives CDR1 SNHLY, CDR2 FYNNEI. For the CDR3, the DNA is TGTGCCAGCACCTCCCTGGGGGCGTCGGACGAGCAGTACTTA. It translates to CASTSLGASDEQYL.